This paragraph covers one T cell receptor (beta chain) sequence. Source study methods: Using reference gene primer amplification, nucleated cell counts were estimated. Assay: immunoSEQ multiplex PCR; the TCRdb copy retains only in-frame clones and omits some. That table furnishes V, J and clone size, whereas the DNA furnished D and trimming. The sample records tens of thousands of clones, over 60% being singletons. The record originates from a study of blood T cell repertoires in COVID-19. The CDR3 length is 13 residues. V lost 0 bases and J 4 bases, leaving 7 bases between the germline ends. Germline V lookup: CDR1 SGHDT, CDR2 YYEEEE.

The source of this sequence is a woman in her 70s with acute or convalescent COVID-19. The sequenced material came from peripheral blood. V usage is TRBV5-6 and J usage is TRBJ1-2; unclear D gene. The CDR3 spells CASSLAGVYGYTF. Written as DNA, the CDR3 is TGTGCCAGCAGCTTGGCCGGTGTCTATGGCTACACCTTC.